This T cell receptor beta chain appears in the sequencing data of a study of T-cell reconstitution after alpha-beta-depleted transplantation in children. Whole-study findings and limits: Day-60 TCRbeta diversity that was high in some patients was derived from surviving recipient T cells and thymic progenitors. From newly produced T cells came most of the T-cell counts and diversity one year after transplant.

For TCRbeta, the library was prepared with unique molecular identifiers. TCRdb independently ran MiXCR on the PCR reads; one entry per CDR3 protein. The sample carries about 440,000 distinct CDR3 sequences, 43% recorded once. The CDR3 has 16 amino acids. The ends were cut back, 5 bases at V and 1 base at J, with 18 bases in the middle. Germline V gene sequence: CDR1 SEHNR, CDR2 FQNEAQ (reference sequence). This clonotype was detected many times. Its cognate antigen is unknown. The specimen comprised PBMCs, sampled before TCRalphabeta/CD19-depleted stem cell transplant. This chain links TRBV7-9 with TRBJ2-7, with D perhaps matching TRBD1 (8 bases). This TCR was recovered from a girl aged 2 to 9 with aplastic anemia, due to receive a stem cell transplant. CDR3 amino acids: CASSPQNRGGSYEQYF. The CDR3 DNA reads TGTGCCAGCAGCCCCCAGAACAGGGGGGGATCCTACGAGCAGTACTTC.